The sequence of this T cell receptor (beta chain) was determined in a study of blood T cell repertoires in COVID-19. CDR1 and CDR2 (germline): SGDLS, YYNGEE. The length of the CDR3 is 16 residues. V lost 0 bases and J 0 bases, leaving 10 bases between the germline ends. This clone was seen only a few times. Original analysis: Scientists estimated how many nucleated cells there were by amplifying reference gene primers. Sequencing used immunoSEQ multiplex PCR; TCRdb keeps in-frame clones, though not all of them. That table is the source of V, J and clone size, and D and trimming were worked out from the DNA. The data show approximately 270,000 clones, with roughly 90% seen just once and approximately 2% held by the top ten.

The specimen sequenced was peripheral blood. This chain uses TRBV9 with TRBJ1-3; D is ambiguous. This sequence originates from a man in his fifties with acute or convalescent COVID-19. The CDR3 DNA is TGTGCCAGCAGCGTAGCGGACTACTACTCTGGAAACACCATATATTTT. As protein: CASSVADYYSGNTIYF.